This is a list of T cell receptor beta chains from one sample in a study of regulatory T cells in long-lasting Graves disease. One entry per CDR3 protein results from TCRdb running MiXCR on the multiplex PCR reads. Among about 400,000 distinct CDR3 sequences listed, about a sixth were seen once. The sequenced sample was peripheral blood mononuclear cells (PBMCs), obtained at new diagnosis, from a patient treated with antithyroid drugs. The receptors originated from a female donor with Graves disease. Each CDR3 is given with its conserved first and last residue. D genes are given only for firm matches. Expanded clones are given a class, and other clones once, few, many or no size at all.

TRBV6-5	few	TRBD2	TRBJ2-7	CASSLGTSGTLGEQYF	TGTGCCAGCAGTTTGGGGACTAGCGGGACTCTGGGCGAGCAGTACTTC
TRBV28	many	-	TRBJ1-2	CASSLQPALGYTF	TGTGCCAGCAGTTTACAGCCGGCCCTTGGCTACACCTTC
TRBV7-9	few	TRBD1	TRBJ2-1	CASSLAPGQWGGYEQFF	TGTGCCAGCAGCTTAGCGCCGGGACAGTGGGGTGGTTATGAGCAGTTCTTC
TRBV20-1	many	-	TRBJ2-5	CSARTRRTAKETQYF	TGCAGTGCTAGAACCAGACGGACGGCTAAAGAGACCCAGTACTTC
TRBV9	-	-	TRBJ1-4	CASSVATLVGEGTNEKLFF	TGTGCCAGCAGCGTAGCTACCCTGGTGGGGGAGGGCACTAATGAAAAACTGTTTTTT
TRBV5-1	many	-	TRBJ2-3	CASSPEVGYTQYF	TGCGCCAGCAGCCCGGAGGTTGGGTATACGCAGTATTTT
TRBV19	many	TRBD2	TRBJ2-1	CASRDGGGLAGRGNEQFF	TGTGCCAGTAGGGACGGGGGGGGACTAGCGGGACGGGGCAATGAGCAGTTCTTC
TRBV20-1	many	-	TRBJ2-1	CSARALTAELNNEQFF	TGCAGTGCTAGAGCCCTTACAGCAGAACTAAACAATGAGCAGTTCTTC
TRBV7-3	-	TRBD1	TRBJ2-2	CASSLTGGVDTGELLF	TGTGCCAGCAGCCTAACAGGGGGTGTGGACACCGGGGAGCTGCTTTTT
TRBV20-1	few	TRBD1	TRBJ2-2	CSAQGTGGTGELFF	TGCAGTGCCCAAGGGACAGGCGGCACCGGGGAGCTGTTTTTT
TRBV9	few	-	TRBJ2-3	CASSVDYPGDTGEDTQYF	TGTGCCAGCAGCGTCGACTACCCGGGGGATACGGGGGAGGATACGCAGTATTTT
TRBV28	many	TRBD1	TRBJ2-3	CASGKQGAGTDTQYF	TGTGCCAGCGGAAAACAGGGGGCTGGCACAGATACGCAGTATTTT
TRBV5-4	once	-	TRBJ1-2	CASSLRRGANYGYTF	TGTGCCAGCAGCTTGCGGCGGGGGGCTAACTATGGCTACACCTTC
TRBV5-1	many	TRBD1	TRBJ1-1	CASSSTGTGDTEAFF	TGCGCCAGCAGTTCGACCGGGACAGGGGACACTGAAGCTTTCTTT
TRBV6-1	-	TRBD1	TRBJ2-7	CASSTDRGYEQYF	TGTGCCAGCAGCACTGACAGGGGGTACGAGCAGTACTTC
TRBV5-5	many	-	TRBJ1-1	CASSFDGGYTEAFF	TGTGCCAGCAGCTTCGATGGGGGGTACACTGAAGCTTTCTTT
TRBV29-1	many	TRBD1	TRBJ1-2	CSVIAGTGVLYTF	TGCAGCGTAATAGCCGGGACAGGGGTACTTTACACCTTC
TRBV6-1	-	TRBD1	TRBJ2-7	CASSRGGDRGSYEQYF	TGTGCCAGCAGTCGCGGGGGGGACAGGGGGAGCTACGAGCAGTACTTC
TRBV20-1	few	-	TRBJ1-4	CSAPPRGATNEKLFF	TGCAGTGCCCCTCCCCGGGGTGCAACTAATGAAAAACTGTTTTTT
TRBV12-3/TRBV12-4	many	-	TRBJ1-2	CASREGSMSYTF	TGTGCCAGCAGAGAGGGGTCTATGAGCTACACCTTC
TRBV5-1	-	TRBD1	TRBJ1-1	CASSLGGQGEAFF	TGCGCCAGCAGCTTGGGGGGACAGGGGGAAGCTTTCTTT
TRBV6-2/TRBV6-3	few	TRBD2	TRBJ2-3	CASSYEGSGGAGDTQYF	TGTGCCAGCAGTTACGAGGGTAGCGGGGGGGCAGGAGATACGCAGTATTTT
TRBV7-9	many	TRBD1	TRBJ2-1	CAAAGGFYNEQFF	TGTGCCGCGGCAGGGGGATTCTACAATGAGCAGTTCTTC
TRBV12-3/TRBV12-4	many	-	TRBJ1-2	CASRRNYGYTF	TGTGCCAGCAGACGTAACTATGGCTACACCTTC
TRBV12-3/TRBV12-4	few	-	TRBJ2-3	CASNLDGVDTDTQYF	TGTGCCAGCAATTTGGACGGGGTCGACACAGATACGCAGTATTTT
TRBV7-9	few	-	TRBJ2-1	CATQDRGYNEQFF	TGTGCCACCCAGGACAGAGGCTACAATGAGCAGTTCTTC
TRBV12-5	many	TRBD1	TRBJ1-1	CASGYGQGGNTEAFF	TGTGCTAGTGGTTATGGACAGGGGGGAAACACTGAAGCTTTCTTT
TRBV11-2	many	TRBD1	TRBJ1-2	CASSSRQGEGYTF	TGTGCCAGCAGCTCCCGACAGGGTGAAGGCTACACCTTC
TRBV9	many	TRBD2	TRBJ2-3	CASSVTSGVTDTQYF	TGTGCCAGCAGCGTGACTAGCGGGGTAACAGATACGCAGTATTTT
TRBV7-6	many	-	TRBJ2-5	CASSTQNTQETQYF	TGTGCCAGCAGCACCCAGAATACCCAAGAGACCCAGTACTTC
TRBV6-2/TRBV6-3	once	TRBD1	TRBJ1-6	CASSSSGGHNSPLHF	TGTGCCAGCAGCTCCTCAGGGGGACATAATTCACCCCTCCACTTT
TRBV14	many	TRBD1	TRBJ2-1	CASSQDYRGQFF	TGTGCCAGCAGCCAAGATTACAGGGGGCAGTTCTTC
TRBV10-3	many	-	TRBJ1-5	CAISAELQPQHF	TGTGCCATCAGTGCGGAACTTCAGCCCCAGCATTTT
TRBV12-3/TRBV12-4	many	-	TRBJ2-1	CACVLGQNEQFF	TGTGCCTGTGTCCTGGGTCAGAATGAGCAGTTCTTC
TRBV2	many	TRBD2	TRBJ2-1	CASSELADSYNEQFF	TGTGCCAGCAGTGAACTAGCGGATAGTTACAATGAGCAGTTCTTC
TRBV2	many	-	TRBJ1-1	CASSPTLDRLNTEAFF	TGTGCCAGCAGTCCTACCCTCGACAGGCTGAACACTGAAGCTTTCTTT
TRBV20-1	many	TRBD1	TRBJ2-5	CSAIVLTGLQETQYF	TGCAGTGCAATAGTCTTGACAGGGCTTCAAGAGACCCAGTACTTC
TRBV24-1	-	-	TRBJ2-5	CATSDPTEASETQYF	TGTGCCACCAGTGACCCGACGGAAGCGTCAGAGACCCAGTACTTC
TRBV12-3/TRBV12-4	-	TRBD2	TRBJ2-1	CASSFFSTSGSEQFF	TGTGCCAGCAGTTTTTTTAGTACTAGCGGGAGTGAGCAGTTCTTC
TRBV5-1	many	-	TRBJ1-1	CASSPEQSARTEAFF	TGTGCCAGCAGCCCCGAACAAAGCGCACGGACTGAAGCTTTCTTT
TRBV4-1	-	TRBD1	TRBJ2-5	CATLDRARETQYF	TGCGCCACCCTAGACAGGGCCCGGGAGACCCAGTACTTC
TRBV7-2	few	-	TRBJ2-1	CASSPRQATVFYNEQFF	TGTGCCAGCAGCCCCCGTCAGGCGACCGTTTTTTACAATGAGCAGTTCTTC
TRBV5-1	many	-	TRBJ2-2	CASSLLVAQSGELFF	TGCGCCAGCAGCTTGCTGGTAGCGCAGTCCGGGGAGCTGTTTTTT
TRBV12-3/TRBV12-4	many	TRBD1	TRBJ1-5	CASSLDRGPPKGQPQHF	TGTGCCAGCAGTTTAGACAGGGGGCCCCCGAAAGGTCAGCCCCAGCATTTT
TRBV24-1	-	TRBD1	TRBJ2-5	CATSEGGQGIQETQYF	TGTGCCACCAGTGAAGGGGGACAGGGGATCCAAGAGACCCAGTACTTC
TRBV6-1	many	-	TRBJ2-2	CASSNRNTGELFF	TGTGCCAGCAGTAACAGAAACACCGGGGAGCTGTTTTTT
TRBV12-3/TRBV12-4	few	TRBD2	TRBJ2-1	CASIDIAGGYNEQFF	TGTGCCAGCATAGACATAGCGGGGGGGTACAATGAGCAGTTCTTC
TRBV7-2	many	TRBD2	TRBJ2-7	CASSQRKRETPPEQYF	TGTGCCAGCAGCCAAAGGAAGCGGGAAACTCCCCCCGAGCAGTACTTC
TRBV27	many	TRBD1	TRBJ2-7	CASSFGTGRGEQYF	TGTGCCAGCAGTTTCGGGACAGGGCGTGGGGAGCAGTACTTC
TRBV20-1	many	TRBD2	TRBJ2-2	CSAIAGGNTGELFF	TGCAGTGCCATAGCGGGAGGGAACACCGGGGAGCTGTTTTTT
TRBV20-1	many	TRBD1	TRBJ2-3	CSARRQGNTDTQYF	TGCAGTGCTAGAAGACAGGGGAACACAGATACGCAGTATTTT
TRBV12-3/TRBV12-4	-	-	TRBJ1-2	CASSLEYSNYDYTF	TGTGCCAGCAGTTTAGAGTACTCTAACTATGACTACACCTTC
TRBV20-1	once	TRBD1	TRBJ2-5	CSARKGGQGLQETQYF	TGCAGTGCCCGGAAAGGGGGACAGGGGCTACAAGAGACCCAGTACTTC
TRBV12-3/TRBV12-4	many	TRBD1	TRBJ2-3	CASSAGTGVPDTQYF	TGTGCCAGCAGTGCCGGGACAGGGGTCCCAGATACGCAGTATTTT
TRBV11-1	-	TRBD2	TRBJ2-7	CASSFNSGSPYRHEQYF	TGTGCCAGCAGCTTCAATAGCGGGAGCCCTTACAGGCATGAGCAGTACTTC
TRBV20-1	many	TRBD1	TRBJ2-7	CSARDYVDRSRGSYEQYF	TGCAGTGCTAGAGATTACGTAGACAGGTCCAGGGGGTCCTACGAGCAGTACTTC
TRBV7-3	few	TRBD2	TRBJ2-2	CASSSLVLAATGELFF	TGTGCCAGCAGCTCCCTCGTACTAGCGGCCACCGGGGAGCTGTTTTTT
TRBV9	many	-	TRBJ1-2	CASSVGSGMNYGYTF	TGTGCCAGCAGCGTAGGGTCGGGGATGAACTATGGCTACACCTTC
TRBV10-3	few	-	TRBJ2-7	CAISEGMEQYF	TGTGCCATCAGTGAGGGGATGGAGCAGTACTTC
TRBV20-1	many	-	TRBJ2-1	CSVPNPADNEQFF	TGCAGTGTCCCTAACCCTGCGGACAATGAGCAGTTCTTC